This T cell receptor beta chain was identified during a study of T cells in Graves' hyperthyroidism and ophthalmopathy. Amplification targeted TCR beta CDR3 regions from RNA transcripts. First-round RT-PCR of the TCR CDR3 relied on the HTBI primer set. Via MiXCR, TCRdb re-called the multiplex PCR reads, giving one row per CDR3 protein. The repertoire consists of 700,000 or so distinct CDR3 sequences, with about 16% occurring once and the leading ten covering around 8.1%. This clonotype showed up many times. The CDR3 length is 14 residues. V was cut by 2 bases and J by 2 bases, with 11 bases left in between. In germline, CDR1 is SGHKS, CDR2 YYEKEE (reference sequence).

The source of this sequence is a young man with Graves' hyperthyroidism. The V gene is TRBV5-5, the J gene TRBJ2-7; no definite D call. Sequenced material: blood. The CDR3 DNA follows: TGTGCCAGCAGCTTAAGAGTAGCCCCCTACGAGCAGTACTTC. This translates into CASSLRVAPYEQYF. The whole variable domain, filled in from reference TRBV5-5 and TRBJ2-7, reads DAGVTQSPTHLIKTRGQQVTLRCSPISGHKSVSWYQQVLGQGPQFIFQYYEKEERGRGNFPDRFSARQFPNYSSELNVNALLLGDSALYLCASSLRVAPYEQYFGPGTRLTVT.